Listed below are T cell receptor beta chains from one sample, sequenced in a study of blood T cell repertoires in COVID-19. Here immunoSEQ multiplex PCR was the method, and the copy in TCRdb shows in-frame clones only, minus some. The sample contains under 150,000 clones, 84% of which appear only once. Specimen: peripheral blood. Receptors originate from a man in his 60s with acute or convalescent COVID-19. Each CDR3 is given with its conserved first and last residue. D genes are given only for firm matches. Not every row has a clone size; where given, it reads once, few, many or a size class.

d_call j_call clone_size v_call cdr3_nt cdr3_aa
TRBD1 TRBJ2-1 . TRBV25-1 TGTGCCAGCAGTGACTCTACCGGGACAGGGGGCTACAATGAGCAGTTCTTC CASSDSTGTGGYNEQFF
. TRBJ1-1 . TRBV18 TGTGCCAGCTGCCTTGGGGGGTCTGAAGCTTTCTTT CASCLGGSEAFF
TRBD2 TRBJ2-7 . TRBV5-4 TGTGCCAGCAGCCAAACCGAGGGAGGGTATAGTAGTGAGCAGTACTTC CASSQTEGGYSSEQYF
. TRBJ2-2 . TRBV5-1 TGCGCCAGCAGCTGGACAGCGGACACCGGGGAGCTGTTTTTT CASSWTADTGELFF
TRBD1 TRBJ1-5 . TRBV19 TGTGCCAGTAACACACAGGGGATTAGCAATCAGCCCCAGCATTTT CASNTQGISNQPQHF
. TRBJ1-3 few TRBV5-1 TGCGCCAGCAGCTACAACTCTGGAAACACCATATATTTT CASSYNSGNTIYF
. TRBJ1-6 . TRBV29-1 TGCAGCGTTGGTACAGGGCGTGATTCACCCCTCCACTTT CSVGTGRDSPLHF
. TRBJ1-5 . TRBV7-2 TGTGCCAGCAGCTTAGTAGGGAGGGATCAGCCCCAGCATTTT CASSLVGRDQPQHF
TRBD2 TRBJ2-2 . TRBV10-3 TGTGCCATCAGGGCTAGCGGGGGGAACACCGGGGAGCTGTTTTTT CAIRASGGNTGELFF
. TRBJ1-1 . TRBV12-3/TRBV12-4 TGTGCCAGCAGTCACAGGGAGTACGAAGCTTTCTTT CASSHREYEAFF
. TRBJ2-1 . TRBV5-4 TGTGCCAGCAGCGACACAGGGCTCTACAATGAGCAGTTCTTC CASSDTGLYNEQFF
. TRBJ1-2 . TRBV6-6 TGTGCCAGCAGTTCCCAATCGGGGGGGAACTTCTATGGCTACACCTTC CASSSQSGGNFYGYTF
TRBD1 TRBJ1-2 once TRBV30 TGTGCCTGGGGCCCCTCCGGGGACAGAAAAGACTACACCTTC CAWGPSGDRKDYTF
TRBD1 TRBJ2-5 . TRBV10-1 TGCGCCAGCAGCGGGACAGCCCAAGAGACCCAGTACTTC CASSGTAQETQYF
TRBD1 TRBJ2-7 . TRBV11-2 TGTGCCAGCAGCACCTCGGACGGGACAGGGTGGAAGCAGTACTTC CASSTSDGTGWKQYF
TRBD2 TRBJ2-2 few TRBV10-1 TGCGCCAGCAGTGAGTCGCTAGCGGGAGGGCGCAACGGGGAGCTGTTTTTT CASSESLAGGRNGELFF
TRBD1 TRBJ1-2 once TRBV18 TGTGCCAGCTCACTTCAGACAGGGGTCGGCTACACCTTC CASSLQTGVGYTF
. TRBJ1-3 . TRBV7-9 TGTGCCAGCAGCTTAGTGAGCCTCAACTCTGGAAACACCATATATTTT CASSLVSLNSGNTIYF
. TRBJ2-2 . TRBV3-1/TRBV3-2 TGTGCCAGCAGCCGCCTAGCAGCTACCGGGGAGCTGTTTTTT CASSRLAATGELFF
. TRBJ1-2 . TRBV30 TGTGCCTGGAGTCCCCGCGCATCGGCGGACTATGGCTACACCTTC CAWSPRASADYGYTF
TRBD1 TRBJ1-1 . TRBV6-6 TGTGCCAGCAGTTCTTCAGACAGGGGGAACACTGAAGCTTTCTTT CASSSSDRGNTEAFF
. TRBJ1-6 . TRBV19 TGTGCCAGTAGTATGGGCAGGGAAAATTCACCCCTCCACTTT CASSMGRENSPLHF
. TRBJ2-1 . TRBV9 TGTGCCAGCAGCGTAGATGCGGCTAATAATGAGCAGTTCTTC CASSVDAANNEQFF
TRBD1 TRBJ1-1 . TRBV5-1 TGCGCCAGCAGCGCGACAGGGATGAACACTGAAGCTTTCTTT CASSATGMNTEAFF
. TRBJ1-5 . TRBV19 TGTGCCAGTAGTATGGGCGGGCCAAATCAGCCCCAGCATTTT CASSMGGPNQPQHF
TRBD2 TRBJ2-7 . TRBV6-5 TGTGCCAGCAGTCCCTTAGGGGAGGGGAGCTACGAGCAGTACTTC CASSPLGEGSYEQYF
. TRBJ2-7 . TRBV29-1 TGCAGCGTTGAAGGGGGAGACAACTCCTACGAGCAGTACTTC CSVEGGDNSYEQYF
TRBD1 TRBJ2-5 . TRBV14 TGTGCCAGCAGCCAGTGGCCGGGACAGGTCCAAGAGACCCAGTACTTC CASSQWPGQVQETQYF
. TRBJ2-1 few TRBV24-1 TGTGCCACCAGTCCCGGCTACAATGAGCAGTTCTTC CATSPGYNEQFF
TRBD2 TRBJ2-2 few TRBV9 TGTGCCAGCAGCGTTATAGCGGGGGGGCCGGACACCGGGGAGCTGTTTTTT CASSVIAGGPDTGELFF
. TRBJ1-4 . TRBV27 TGTGCCAGCAGCCGGGGGAGTGAAAAACTGTTTTTT CASSRGSEKLFF
. TRBJ2-7 . TRBV7-9 TGTGCCAGCACCTTCGGGTCCAACCACGAGCAGTACTTC CASTFGSNHEQYF
TRBD2 TRBJ2-2 . TRBV5-4 TGTGCCAGCAGCTTAGCGGGGGGGCCAAAGACCGGGGAGCTGTTTTTT CASSLAGGPKTGELFF
. TRBJ2-5 . TRBV15 TGTGCCACCAGCAGGGGAACAGGAGCCCAAGAGACCCAGTACTTC CATSRGTGAQETQYF
TRBD1 TRBJ2-2 . TRBV24-1 TGTGCCACCAGTTTACAGGGGGCTGCCGGGGAGCTGTTTTTT CATSLQGAAGELFF
TRBD1 TRBJ1-6 . TRBV5-1 TGCGCCAGCAGATCCACCGGGACAGTTAATTCACCCCTCCACTTT CASRSTGTVNSPLHF
TRBD2 TRBJ2-2 . TRBV2 TGTGCCAGCAGTGGTGGACTAGCGAGTGGGTCCGGGGAGCTGTTTTTT CASSGGLASGSGELFF
TRBD1 TRBJ2-1 . TRBV9 TGTGCCAGCAGCGTAGACGTTGGGACAGGGGTCAATGAGCAGTTCTTC CASSVDVGTGVNEQFF
TRBD1 TRBJ1-4 . TRBV19 TGTGCCAGTAGTAAACTCGGACAGGATGAAAAACTGTTTTTT CASSKLGQDEKLFF
. TRBJ2-7 once TRBV12-3/TRBV12-4 TGTGCCAGCAGCCGACGACAATCCTACGAGCAGTACTTC CASSRRQSYEQYF
. TRBJ2-1 . TRBV4-1 TGCGCCAGCAGCCCTAGGCGAAGTGGGAGCTCCTACAATGAGCAGTTCTTC CASSPRRSGSSYNEQFF
. TRBJ2-7 . TRBV7-8 TGTGCCAGCAGCCGGATAGGGGGCTACGAGCAGTACTTC CASSRIGGYEQYF
. TRBJ2-2 once TRBV4-2 TGTGCCAGCAGCGAAATTTCGGGAGAAAACACCGGGGAGCTGTTTTTT CASSEISGENTGELFF
. TRBJ1-3 . TRBV3-1/TRBV3-2 TGTGCCAGCAGCCAAATGTCCATCTCTGGAAACACCATATATTTT CASSQMSISGNTIYF
. TRBJ2-7 . TRBV19 TGTGCCAGTAGTATGACCAGGGAAGGTCGCGAGCAGTACTTC CASSMTREGREQYF
TRBD1 TRBJ1-1 . TRBV5-1 TGCGCCTGTTGTCGTGGGACAGGGCAAACTGAAGCTTTCTTT CACCRGTGQTEAFF
TRBD1 TRBJ1-4 . TRBV7-9 TGTGCCAGCAGCTCGCCCGGGACAGGGAATGAAAAACTGTTTTTT CASSSPGTGNEKLFF
TRBD1 TRBJ2-7 . TRBV5-1 TGCGCCAGCAGCTTAACAGGGGCAGCTCCCTACGAGCAGTACTTC CASSLTGAAPYEQYF
TRBD1 TRBJ1-1 . TRBV18 TGTGCCAGCTCACAACGGACAGGCACTGAAGCTTTCTTT CASSQRTGTEAFF
. TRBJ2-1 . TRBV6-5 TGTGCCAGCAGTTACTTCCGCAATGAGCAGTTCTTC CASSYFRNEQFF
. TRBJ2-7 few TRBV5-4 TGTGCCAGCAGACCGGGACAAACTACCTACGAGCAGTACTTC CASRPGQTTYEQYF
. TRBJ2-3 once TRBV11-2 TGTGCCAGCAGTTATGGGAGGTCAGATACGCAGTATTTT CASSYGRSDTQYF
TRBD1 TRBJ1-5 . TRBV18 TGTGCCAGCTCACCCCGGACAGGGTTCAATCAGCCCCAGCATTTT CASSPRTGFNQPQHF
TRBD1 TRBJ1-2 . TRBV6-5 TGTGCCAGCAGAGGGGCAGGGGGCTACTATGGCTACACCTTC CASRGAGGYYGYTF
. TRBJ1-4 . TRBV11-2 TGTGCCAGCAGCCCACCCCCCGGACAGCCCTCTTCTGAAAAACTGTTTTTT CASSPPPGQPSSEKLFF
. TRBJ1-5 . TRBV30 TGTGCCTGGAACGAGGGAAATCAGCCCCAGCATTTT CAWNEGNQPQHF